The subject of this entry is one T cell receptor beta chain. The target antigen is unknown. This entry is derived from a study of PD-L1 blockade in urothelial cancer. As for the study in general: Patients took up atezolizumab in about 2014 at 1,200 mg intravenously every 3 weeks. In terms of prior chemotherapy, patients had received 0 to 3 regimens.

Profiled with immunoSEQ multiplex PCR; TCRdb holds only in-frame clones, not every one. The sample consists of tens of thousands of clones, 88% of them appearing once. Study-level results: In blood at 3 weeks, tumor-associated clones expanded more among patients with durable benefit.

A total of 1 to 8 samples per patient were collected pretreatment and on-treatment. The source of this sequence is a middle-aged man with urothelial cancer. This specimen was PBMCs, taken around atezolizumab (anti-PD-L1) treatment.

CDR3 region: CASSPSTGNQPQHF. CDR3 nucleotide sequence: TGTGCCAGCAGTCCCTCCACGGGCAATCAGCCCCAGCATTTT. The chain combines TRBV6-5 with TRBJ1-5; D not resolved. This CDR3 contains 14 residues. Germline CDR1 is MNHEY and CDR2 is SVGAGI. V was trimmed by 5 bases and J by 2 bases, leaving 10 bases between them.